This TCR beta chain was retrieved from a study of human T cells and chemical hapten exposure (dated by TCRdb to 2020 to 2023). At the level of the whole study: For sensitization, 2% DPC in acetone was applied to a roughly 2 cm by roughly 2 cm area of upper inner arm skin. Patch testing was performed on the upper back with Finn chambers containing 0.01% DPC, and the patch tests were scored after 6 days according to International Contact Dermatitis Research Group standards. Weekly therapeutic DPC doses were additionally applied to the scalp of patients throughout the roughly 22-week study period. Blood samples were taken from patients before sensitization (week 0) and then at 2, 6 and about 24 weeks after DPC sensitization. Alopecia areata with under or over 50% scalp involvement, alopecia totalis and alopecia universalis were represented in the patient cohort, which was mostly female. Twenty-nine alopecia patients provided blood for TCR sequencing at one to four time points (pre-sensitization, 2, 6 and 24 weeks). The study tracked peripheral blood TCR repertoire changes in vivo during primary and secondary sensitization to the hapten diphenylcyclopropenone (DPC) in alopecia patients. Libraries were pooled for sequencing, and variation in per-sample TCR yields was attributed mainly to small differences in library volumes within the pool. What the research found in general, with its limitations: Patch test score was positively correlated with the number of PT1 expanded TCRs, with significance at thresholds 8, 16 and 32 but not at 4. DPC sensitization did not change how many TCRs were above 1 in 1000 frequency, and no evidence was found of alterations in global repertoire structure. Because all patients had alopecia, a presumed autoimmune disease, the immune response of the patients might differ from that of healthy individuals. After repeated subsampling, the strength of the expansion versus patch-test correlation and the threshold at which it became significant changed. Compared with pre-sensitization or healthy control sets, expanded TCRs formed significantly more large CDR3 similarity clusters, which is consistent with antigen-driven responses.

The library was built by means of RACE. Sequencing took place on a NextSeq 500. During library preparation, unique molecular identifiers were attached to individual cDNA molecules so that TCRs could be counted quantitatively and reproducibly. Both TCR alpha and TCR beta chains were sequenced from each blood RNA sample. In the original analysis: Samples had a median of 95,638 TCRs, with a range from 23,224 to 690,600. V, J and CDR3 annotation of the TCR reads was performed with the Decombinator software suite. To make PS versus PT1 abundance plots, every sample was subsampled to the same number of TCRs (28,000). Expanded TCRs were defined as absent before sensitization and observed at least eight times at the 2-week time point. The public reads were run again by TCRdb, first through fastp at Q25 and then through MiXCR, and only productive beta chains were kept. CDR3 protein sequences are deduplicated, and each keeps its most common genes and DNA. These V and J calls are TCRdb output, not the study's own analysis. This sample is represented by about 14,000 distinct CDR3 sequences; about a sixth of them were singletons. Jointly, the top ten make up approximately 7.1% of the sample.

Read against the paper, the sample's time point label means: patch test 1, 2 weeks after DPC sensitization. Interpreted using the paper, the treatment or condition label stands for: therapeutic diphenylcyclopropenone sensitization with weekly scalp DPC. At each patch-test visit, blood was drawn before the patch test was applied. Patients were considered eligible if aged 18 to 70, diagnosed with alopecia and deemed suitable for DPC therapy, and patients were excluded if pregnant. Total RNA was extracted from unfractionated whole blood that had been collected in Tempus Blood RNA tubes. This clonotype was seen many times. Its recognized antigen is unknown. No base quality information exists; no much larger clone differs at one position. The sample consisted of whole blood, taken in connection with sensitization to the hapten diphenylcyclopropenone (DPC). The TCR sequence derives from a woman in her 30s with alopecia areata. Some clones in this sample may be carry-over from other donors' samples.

CDR3 protein: CASSWSGEVTGELFF. At the DNA level, the sequence is TGCGCCAGCAGCTGGAGCGGGGAGGTCACCGGGGAGCTGTTTTTT. The sequence is built from TRBV5-1 and TRBJ2-2; a stretch of 7 junction bases matches TRBD2. After removal of 3 bases from V and 4 bases from J, the junction retains 6 bases not matched to a gene. The CDR3 starts with the cysteine, ends with the phenylalanine, and has 15 residues. The entry retains the CDR3 DNA only, 45 bases that are in frame from base 1. Based on the germline V gene, the CDR1 and CDR2 sequences are SGHRS and YFSETQ.